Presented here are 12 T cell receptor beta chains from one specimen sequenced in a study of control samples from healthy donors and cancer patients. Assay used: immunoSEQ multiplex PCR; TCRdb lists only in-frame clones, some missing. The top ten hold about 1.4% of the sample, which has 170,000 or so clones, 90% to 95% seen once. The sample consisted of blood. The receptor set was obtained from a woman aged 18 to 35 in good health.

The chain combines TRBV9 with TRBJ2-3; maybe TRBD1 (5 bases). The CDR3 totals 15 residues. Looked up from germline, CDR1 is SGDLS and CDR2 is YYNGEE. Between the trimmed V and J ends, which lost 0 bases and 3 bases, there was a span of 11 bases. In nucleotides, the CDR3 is TGTGCCAGCAGCGTAGACCAGGGTGAGACAGATACGCAGTATTTT. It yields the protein CASSVDQGETDTQYF. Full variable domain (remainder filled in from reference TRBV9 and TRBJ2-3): DSGVTQTPKHLITATGQRVTLRCSPRSGDLSVYWYQQSLDQGLQFLIQYYNGEERAKGNILERFSAQQFPDLHSELNLSSLELGDSALYFCASSVDQGETDTQYFGPGTRLTVL.

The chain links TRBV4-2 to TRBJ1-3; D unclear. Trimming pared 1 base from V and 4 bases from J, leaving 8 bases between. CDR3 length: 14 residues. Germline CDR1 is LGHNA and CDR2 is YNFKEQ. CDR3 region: CASSQVGSGNTIYF. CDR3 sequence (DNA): TGTGCCAGCAGCCAAGTCGGTTCCGGAAACACCATATATTTT.

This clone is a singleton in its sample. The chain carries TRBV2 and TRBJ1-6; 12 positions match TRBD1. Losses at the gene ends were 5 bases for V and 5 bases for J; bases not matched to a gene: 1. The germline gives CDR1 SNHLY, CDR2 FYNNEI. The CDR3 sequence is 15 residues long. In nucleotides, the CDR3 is TGTGCCAGCAGTAGGGACAGGGGGCATAATTCACCCCTCCACTTT. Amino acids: CASSRDRGHNSPLHF.

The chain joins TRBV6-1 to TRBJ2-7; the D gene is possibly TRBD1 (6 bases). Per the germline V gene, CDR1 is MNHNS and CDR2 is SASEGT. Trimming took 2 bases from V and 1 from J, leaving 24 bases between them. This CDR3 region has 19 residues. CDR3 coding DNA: TGTGCCAGCAGTGAATTCAAAAGGTTCGGCACAGGGCAATCCTACGAGCAGTACTTC. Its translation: CASSEFKRFGTGQSYEQYF.

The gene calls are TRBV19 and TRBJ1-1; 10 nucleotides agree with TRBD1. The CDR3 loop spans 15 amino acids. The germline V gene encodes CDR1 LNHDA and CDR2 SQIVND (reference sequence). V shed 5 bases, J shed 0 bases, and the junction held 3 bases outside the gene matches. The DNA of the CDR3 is TGTGCCAGTAGTCCGACAGGGGGCTTGAACACTGAAGCTTTCTTT. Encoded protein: CASSPTGGLNTEAFF.

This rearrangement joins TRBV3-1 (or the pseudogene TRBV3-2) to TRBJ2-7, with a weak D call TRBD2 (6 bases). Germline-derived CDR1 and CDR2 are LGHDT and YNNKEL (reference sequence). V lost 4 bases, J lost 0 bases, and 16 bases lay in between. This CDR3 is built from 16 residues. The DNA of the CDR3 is TGTGCCAGCAGCCGATCCTCTGGACTACGCTCCTACGAGCAGTACTTC. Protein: CASSRSSGLRSYEQYF.

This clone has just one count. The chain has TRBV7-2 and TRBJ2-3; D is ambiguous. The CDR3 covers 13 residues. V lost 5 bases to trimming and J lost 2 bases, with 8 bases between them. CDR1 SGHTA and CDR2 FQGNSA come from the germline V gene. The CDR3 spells CASSHRATDTQYF. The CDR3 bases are TGTGCCAGCAGCCACAGAGCCACAGATACGCAGTATTTT.

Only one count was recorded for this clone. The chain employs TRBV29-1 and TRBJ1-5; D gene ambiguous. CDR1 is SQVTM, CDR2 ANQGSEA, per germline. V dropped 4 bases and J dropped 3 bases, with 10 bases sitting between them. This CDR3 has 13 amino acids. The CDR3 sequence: CSVGPGSNQPQHF. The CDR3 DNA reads TGCAGCGTTGGACCAGGTTCCAATCAGCCCCAGCATTTT.

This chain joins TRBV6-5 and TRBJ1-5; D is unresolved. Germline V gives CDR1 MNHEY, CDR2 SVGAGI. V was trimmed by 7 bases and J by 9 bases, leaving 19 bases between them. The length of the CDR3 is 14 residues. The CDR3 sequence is CASTTPGSYRPQHF. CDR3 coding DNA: TGTGCCAGCACCACGCCTGGTTCGTATAGGCCCCAGCATTTT.

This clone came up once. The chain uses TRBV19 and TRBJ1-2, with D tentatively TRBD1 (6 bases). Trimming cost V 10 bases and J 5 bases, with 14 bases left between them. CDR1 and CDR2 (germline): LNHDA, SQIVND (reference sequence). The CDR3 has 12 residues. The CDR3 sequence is CATRTVAYGYTF. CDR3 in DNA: TGTGCCACAAGGACAGTCGCTTATGGCTACACCTTC. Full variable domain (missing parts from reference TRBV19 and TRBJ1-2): DGGITQSPKYLFRKEGQNVTLSCEQNLNHDAMYWYRQDPGQGLRLIYYSQIVNDFQKGDIAEGYSVSREKKESFPLTVTSAQKNPTAFYLCATRTVAYGYTFGSGTRLTVV.

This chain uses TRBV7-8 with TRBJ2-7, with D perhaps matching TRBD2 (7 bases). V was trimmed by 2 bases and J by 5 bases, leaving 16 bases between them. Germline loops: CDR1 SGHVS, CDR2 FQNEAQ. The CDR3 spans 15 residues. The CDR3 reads CASSLRGWGGDEQYF. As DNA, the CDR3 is TGTGCCAGCAGCTTAAGGGGATGGGGGGGCGACGAGCAGTACTTC.

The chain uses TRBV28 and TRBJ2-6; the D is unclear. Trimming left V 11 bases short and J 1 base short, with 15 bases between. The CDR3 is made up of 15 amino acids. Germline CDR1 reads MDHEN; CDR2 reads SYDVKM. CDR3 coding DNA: TGTGCCGGCCGAAGCGCAACATCTGGGGCCAACGTCCTGACTTTC. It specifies CAGRSATSGANVLTF.